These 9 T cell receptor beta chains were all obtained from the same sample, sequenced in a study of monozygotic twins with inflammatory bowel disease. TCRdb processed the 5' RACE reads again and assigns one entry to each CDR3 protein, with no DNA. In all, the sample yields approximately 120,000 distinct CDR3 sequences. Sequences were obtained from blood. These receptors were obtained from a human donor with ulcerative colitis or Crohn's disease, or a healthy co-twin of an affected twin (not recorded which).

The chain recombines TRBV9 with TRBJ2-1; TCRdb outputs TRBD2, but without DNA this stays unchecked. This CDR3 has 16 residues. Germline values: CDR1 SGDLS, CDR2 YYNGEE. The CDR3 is CASSGTPAGGTNEQFF.

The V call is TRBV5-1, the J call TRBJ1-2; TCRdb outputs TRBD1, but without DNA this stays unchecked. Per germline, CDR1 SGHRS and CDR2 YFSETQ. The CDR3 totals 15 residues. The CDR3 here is CASSYGQGANYGYTF.

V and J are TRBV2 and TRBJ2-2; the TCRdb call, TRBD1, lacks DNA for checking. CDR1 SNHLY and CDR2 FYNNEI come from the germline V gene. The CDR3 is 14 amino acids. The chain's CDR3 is CASSWDRNTGELFF.

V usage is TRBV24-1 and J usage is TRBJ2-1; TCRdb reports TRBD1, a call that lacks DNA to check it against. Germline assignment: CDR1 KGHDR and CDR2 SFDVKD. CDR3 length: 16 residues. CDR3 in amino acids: CATSDSSGIWVGEQFF.

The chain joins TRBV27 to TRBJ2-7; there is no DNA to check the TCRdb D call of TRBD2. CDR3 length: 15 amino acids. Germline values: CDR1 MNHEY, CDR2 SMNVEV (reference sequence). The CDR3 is CASSARARGPYEQYF.

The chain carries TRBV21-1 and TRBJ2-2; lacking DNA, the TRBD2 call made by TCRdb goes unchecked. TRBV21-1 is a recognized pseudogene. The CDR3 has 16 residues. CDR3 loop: CASSSKGSSNTGELFF.

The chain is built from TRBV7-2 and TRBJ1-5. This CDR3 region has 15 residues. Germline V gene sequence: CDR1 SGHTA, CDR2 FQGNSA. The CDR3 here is CASSLVVNSNQPQHF.

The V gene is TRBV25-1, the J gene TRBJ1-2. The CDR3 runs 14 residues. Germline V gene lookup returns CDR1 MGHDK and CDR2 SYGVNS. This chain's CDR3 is CASSSTVDEDGYTF.

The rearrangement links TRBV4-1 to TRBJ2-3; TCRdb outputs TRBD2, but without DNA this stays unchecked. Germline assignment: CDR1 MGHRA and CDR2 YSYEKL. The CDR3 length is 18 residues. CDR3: CASSHETGTSGITDTQYF.